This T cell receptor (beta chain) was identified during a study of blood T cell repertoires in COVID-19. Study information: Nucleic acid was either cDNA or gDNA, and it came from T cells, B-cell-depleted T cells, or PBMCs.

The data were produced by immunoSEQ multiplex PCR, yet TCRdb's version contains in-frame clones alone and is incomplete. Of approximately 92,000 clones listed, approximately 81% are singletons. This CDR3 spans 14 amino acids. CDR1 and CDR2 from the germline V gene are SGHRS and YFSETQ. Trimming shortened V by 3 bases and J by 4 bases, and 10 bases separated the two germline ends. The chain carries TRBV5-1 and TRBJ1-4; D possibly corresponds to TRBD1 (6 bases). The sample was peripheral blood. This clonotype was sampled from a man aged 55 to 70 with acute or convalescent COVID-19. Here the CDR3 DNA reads TGCGCCAGCAGCTCGGGGGGCTTTAATGAAAAACTGTTTTTT. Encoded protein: CASSSGGFNEKLFF.